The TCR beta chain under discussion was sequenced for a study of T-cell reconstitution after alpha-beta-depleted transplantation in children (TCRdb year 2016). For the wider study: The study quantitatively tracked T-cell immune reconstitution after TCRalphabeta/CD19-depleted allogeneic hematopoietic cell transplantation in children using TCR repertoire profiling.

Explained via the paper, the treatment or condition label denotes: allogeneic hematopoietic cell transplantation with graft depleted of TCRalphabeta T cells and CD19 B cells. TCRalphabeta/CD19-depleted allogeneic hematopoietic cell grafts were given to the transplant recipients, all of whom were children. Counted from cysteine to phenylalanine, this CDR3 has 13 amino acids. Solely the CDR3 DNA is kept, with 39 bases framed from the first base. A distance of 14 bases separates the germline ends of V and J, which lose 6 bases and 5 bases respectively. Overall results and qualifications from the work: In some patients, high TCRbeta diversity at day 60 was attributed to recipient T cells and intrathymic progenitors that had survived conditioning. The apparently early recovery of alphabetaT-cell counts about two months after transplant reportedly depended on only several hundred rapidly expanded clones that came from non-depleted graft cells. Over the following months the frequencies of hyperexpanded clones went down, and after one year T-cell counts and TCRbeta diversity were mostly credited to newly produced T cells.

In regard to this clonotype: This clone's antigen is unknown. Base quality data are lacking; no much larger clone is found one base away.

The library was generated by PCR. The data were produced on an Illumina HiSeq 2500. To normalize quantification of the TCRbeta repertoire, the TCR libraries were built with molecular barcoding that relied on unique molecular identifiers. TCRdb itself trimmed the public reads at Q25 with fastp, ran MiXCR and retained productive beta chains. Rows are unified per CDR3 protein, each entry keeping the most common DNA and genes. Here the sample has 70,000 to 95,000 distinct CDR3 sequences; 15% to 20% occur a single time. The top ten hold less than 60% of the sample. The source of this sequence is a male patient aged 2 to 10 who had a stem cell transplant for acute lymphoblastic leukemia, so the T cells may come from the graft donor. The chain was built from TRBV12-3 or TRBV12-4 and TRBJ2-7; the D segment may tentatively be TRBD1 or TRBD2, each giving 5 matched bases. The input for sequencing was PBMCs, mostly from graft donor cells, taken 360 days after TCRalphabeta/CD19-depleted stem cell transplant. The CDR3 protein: CASSHLQGHEQYF. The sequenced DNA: TGTGCCAGCAGCCACCTTCAGGGACACGAGCAGTACTTC.